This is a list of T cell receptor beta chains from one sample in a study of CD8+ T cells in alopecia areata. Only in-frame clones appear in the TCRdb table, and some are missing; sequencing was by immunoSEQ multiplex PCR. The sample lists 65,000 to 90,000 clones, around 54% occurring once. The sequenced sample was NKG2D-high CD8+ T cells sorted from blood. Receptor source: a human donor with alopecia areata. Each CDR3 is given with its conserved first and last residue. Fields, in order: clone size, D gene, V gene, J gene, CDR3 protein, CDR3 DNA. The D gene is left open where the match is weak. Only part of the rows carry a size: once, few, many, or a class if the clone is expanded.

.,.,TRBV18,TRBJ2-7,CASSPQGDEQYF,TGTGCCAGCTCACCGCAGGGAGACGAGCAGTACTTC
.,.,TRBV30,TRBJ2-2,CAWDAGLNTGELFF,TGTGCCTGGGACGCAGGGTTGAACACCGGGGAGCTGTTTTTT
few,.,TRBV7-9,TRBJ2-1,CASSLEGNEQFF,TGTGCCAGCAGCTTAGAGGGGAATGAGCAGTTCTTC
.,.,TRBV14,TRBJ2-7,CASSQDVGAYFEQYF,TGTGCCAGCAGCCAAGATGTCGGGGCCTATTTTGAGCAGTACTTC
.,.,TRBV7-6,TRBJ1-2,CASSPGNYGYTF,TGTGCCAGCAGCCCTGGGAACTATGGCTACACCTTC
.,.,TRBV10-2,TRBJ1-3,CASSEMGTGNTIYF,TGCGCCAGCAGTGAGATGGGGACTGGAAACACCATATATTTT
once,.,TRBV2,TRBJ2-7,CASSGSYEQYF,TGTGCCAGCAGTGGATCCTACGAGCAGTACTTC
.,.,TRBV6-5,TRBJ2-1,CASSYYGRNNEQFF,TGTGCCAGCAGTTATTACGGACGGAACAATGAGCAGTTCTTC
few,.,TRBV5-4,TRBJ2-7,CASSLTIEGEQYF,TGTGCCAGCAGCCTGACGATCGAAGGCGAGCAGTACTTC
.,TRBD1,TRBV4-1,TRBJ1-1,CASSSDRGLFTEAFF,TGCGCCAGCAGCAGCGACAGGGGCCTATTCACTGAAGCTTTCTTT
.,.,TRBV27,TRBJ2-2,CASSSIGTENPGELFF,TGTGCCAGCAGTTCAATTGGGACGGAAAACCCCGGGGAGCTGTTTTTT
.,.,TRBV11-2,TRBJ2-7,CASSFGDIREQYF,TGTGCCAGCAGCTTCGGAGACATACGCGAGCAGTACTTC
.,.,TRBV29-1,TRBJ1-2,CSVEGEQTMGYTF,TGCAGCGTTGAAGGGGAACAGACTATGGGCTACACCTTC
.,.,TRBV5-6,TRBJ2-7,CASSLTGTSYEQYF,TGTGCCAGCAGCCTTACAGGGACGAGCTACGAGCAGTACTTC
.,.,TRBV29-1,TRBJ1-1,CSVPLGEAFF,TGCAGCGTCCCGCTCGGGGAAGCTTTCTTT
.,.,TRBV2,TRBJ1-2,CASSVALEGNPCGYTF,TGTGCCAGCAGTGTTGCGCTGGAGGGAAACCCTTGTGGCTACACCTTC
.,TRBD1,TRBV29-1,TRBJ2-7,CSVDGTGGLEQYF,TGCAGCGTGGACGGGACAGGGGGGCTGGAGCAGTACTTC
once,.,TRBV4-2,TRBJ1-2,CASSPGTPSNYGYTF,TGTGCCAGCAGCCCCGGGACACCTTCTAACTATGGCTACACCTTC
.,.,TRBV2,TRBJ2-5,CASSVVTQYF,TGTGCCAGCAGTGTTGTGACCCAGTACTTC
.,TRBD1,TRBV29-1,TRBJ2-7,CSVEGQGKEYEQYF,TGCAGCGTTGAGGGACAGGGAAAGGAGTACGAGCAGTACTTC
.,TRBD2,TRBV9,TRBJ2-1,CASSVGLAGEGNEQFF,TGTGCCAGCAGCGTGGGACTAGCGGGAGAGGGGAATGAGCAGTTCTTC
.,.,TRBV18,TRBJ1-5,CASSPADSPQPQHF,TGTGCCAGCTCACCCGCGGACAGTCCTCAGCCCCAGCATTTT
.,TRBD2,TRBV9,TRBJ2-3,CASSASGRITDTQYF,TGTGCCAGCAGCGCTAGCGGGAGGATTACAGATACGCAGTATTTT
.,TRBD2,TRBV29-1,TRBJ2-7,CSGWLAGPEQYF,TGCAGCGGTTGGCTAGCGGGACCCGAGCAGTACTTC
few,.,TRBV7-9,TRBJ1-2,CASSLEGGAYGYTF,TGTGCCAGCAGCTTGGAGGGGGGCGCCTATGGCTACACCTTC
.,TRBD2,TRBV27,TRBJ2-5,CASSSGLAEQETQYF,TGTGCCAGCAGTTCGGGACTAGCGGAGCAAGAGACCCAGTACTTC